The 30 T cell receptor beta chains given below trace back to one sample, sequenced in a study of human T cells and chemical hapten exposure. Time point defined: patch test 2, 6 weeks after DPC sensitization. Treatment: therapeutic diphenylcyclopropenone sensitization with weekly scalp DPC. Via MiXCR, TCRdb re-called the RACE reads, giving one row per CDR3 protein. The sample shows more than 85,000 distinct CDR3 sequences, 9.2% of them seen only once. The sequenced sample was whole blood, obtained in connection with sensitization to the hapten diphenylcyclopropenone (DPC). The source is a middle-aged woman with alopecia areata. Some clones in this sample may be carry-over from other donors' samples.

This rearrangement joins TRBV19 to TRBJ2-3; D ambiguous. Deletions cut 4 bases from V and 1 base from J, with 9 bases between. CDR3 length: 14 residues. Germline V gene lookup returns CDR1 LNHDA and CDR2 SQIVND (reference sequence). The CDR3 is CASSTGPGTDTQYF. As DNA, the CDR3 is TGTGCCAGTAGTACCGGACCTGGCACAGATACGCAGTATTTT. Together with reference TRBV19 and TRBJ2-3, the CDR3 gives the full variable domain: DGGITQSPKYLFRKEGQNVTLSCEQNLNHDAMYWYRQDPGQGLRLIYYSQIVNDFQKGDIAEGYSVSREKKESFPLTVTSAQKNPTAFYLCASSTGPGTDTQYFGPGTRLTVL.

V usage is TRBV7-9 and J usage is TRBJ1-6, with TRBD1 identical over 8 bases. This CDR3 comprises 14 residues. Germline loops: CDR1 SEHNR, CDR2 FQNEAQ (reference sequence). With V trimmed by 5 bases and J by 8 bases, 5 bases remained unmatched. In DNA form, the CDR3 reads TGTGCCAGCAGCACGGACAGGGCGGATTCACCCCTCCACTTT. Amino acids: CASSTDRADSPLHF.

This clonotype occurred a few times. The V and J genes are TRBV19 and TRBJ2-3, with D perhaps matching TRBD1 (6 bases). Germline CDR1 and CDR2: LNHDA and SQIVND (reference sequence). The CDR3 loop spans 18 amino acids. V was trimmed by 5 bases and J by 2 bases, leaving 23 bases between them. CDR3: CASSHTRDTLGHTDTQYF. As DNA, the CDR3 is TGTGCCAGTAGTCATACCCGGGACACCCTGGGGCACACAGATACGCAGTATTTT.

This clonotype was seen a few times. The rearrangement links TRBV7-6 to TRBJ2-1; D may be TRBD1 (6 bases). The CDR3 covers 15 residues. Germline CDR1 is SGHVS and CDR2 is FNYEAQ. V lost 5 bases, J lost 9 bases, and 20 bases lay in between. The CDR3 spells CASSPIRGHMGEQFF. The CDR3, as DNA: TGTGCCAGCAGCCCTATTCGGGGACACATGGGTGAGCAGTTCTTC.

This clonotype was observed a handful of times. The chain links TRBV7-9 to TRBJ1-6; TRBD1 aligns across 8 bases. Germline V lookup: CDR1 SEHNR, CDR2 FQNEAQ (reference sequence). This CDR3 has 17 residues. V shed 3 bases, J shed 5 bases, and the junction held 9 bases outside the gene matches. The DNA of the CDR3 is TGTGCCAGCAGCTTCCCTCGCCCGGGACAGGATAATTCACCCCTCCACTTT. Translation: CASSFPRPGQDNSPLHF.

Ten or more counts support this clonotype. This chain joins TRBV6-4 and TRBJ1-2; the D gene is possibly TRBD1 (5 bases). V lost 5 bases to trimming and J lost 4 bases, with 14 bases between them. The germline gives CDR1 MRHNA, CDR2 SNTAGT. This CDR3 comprises 14 residues. The DNA of the CDR3 is TGTGCCAGCAGTCCTCAGGGAGAGTCCTATGGCTACACCTTC. Its protein product is CASSPQGESYGYTF.

In this sample, this clonotype turned up many times. The V call is TRBV9, the J call TRBJ2-7; no reliable D call. This CDR3 comprises 15 residues. The V gene lost 0 bases and the J gene lost 3 bases, with 13 bases spanning the gap. Germline V gives CDR1 SGDLS, CDR2 YYNGEE. The CDR3 nucleotides read TGTGCCAGCAGCGTAGGTGGTACCCTTCTCTACGAGCAGTACTTC. Translation gives CASSVGGTLLYEQYF.

At least ten counts were recorded for this clonotype. The rearrangement links TRBV11-1 to TRBJ2-1; perhaps D is TRBD1 or TRBD2 (5 bases each). The CDR3 loop spans 15 amino acids. V was clipped by 2 bases and J by 7 bases, with 15 bases between them. CDR1 and CDR2 (germline): SGHAT, FQDESV (reference sequence). The CDR3 reads CASSLSGAWGNEQFF. Here the CDR3 DNA reads TGTGCCAGCAGCTTATCTGGGGCATGGGGGAATGAGCAGTTCTTC.

This clonotype appeared many times. V gene TRBV13 combines with J gene TRBJ1-1; no definite D call. Looked up from germline, CDR1 is PRHDT and CDR2 is FYEKMQ (reference sequence). This CDR3 region has 13 residues. V lost 1 base to trimming and J lost 7 bases, with 10 bases between them. The CDR3 loop reads CASSLEVRSEAFF. The CDR3 coding sequence is TGTGCCAGCAGCTTAGAAGTCAGGAGTGAAGCTTTCTTT.

In regard to this clonotype: This may be a read error: a much more frequent sequence differs by one nucleotide. The rearrangement links TRBV28 to TRBJ2-7, with D possibly TRBD1 on 5 matching bases. The germline V gene encodes CDR1 MDHEN and CDR2 SYDVKM. This CDR3 contains 14 residues. Trimming removed 6 bases at V and 3 bases at J, with 15 bases between. For the CDR3, the DNA is TGTGCCAGCAGGATAACAGGTCTGGACTACGAGCAGTACTTC. This translates into CASRITGLDYEQYF.

A few counts support this clonotype. V gene TRBV12-3 or TRBV12-4 combines with J gene TRBJ2-3, with D possibly matching TRBD1 (6 bases). This CDR3 comprises 16 residues. Trimming shortened V by 3 bases and J by 1 base, and 14 bases separated the two germline ends. The CDR3 bases are TGTGCCAGCAGTTTTAGGGGGTCCCCCGGCACAGATACGCAGTATTTT. It yields the protein CASSFRGSPGTDTQYF.

This clonotype showed up many times. The V and J genes are TRBV6-5 and TRBJ2-7; a possible D gene is TRBD1 (5 bases). This CDR3 has 14 residues. V lost 11 bases to trimming and J lost 6 bases, with 23 bases between them. Germline lookup yields CDR1 MNHEY and CDR2 SVGAGI. DNA of the CDR3: TGTGCCTCAGCAGGGAACAGACGATCCGGCGAGCAGTACTTC. It encodes CASAGNRRSGEQYF.

The chain couples TRBV9 to TRBJ2-7; no clear D gene. CDR1 and CDR2 from the germline V gene are SGDLS and YYNGEE. The CDR3 has 13 residues. With 1 base removed from V and 7 bases from J, the gap between germline ends came to 12 bases. DNA for the CDR3: TGTGCCAGCAGCGTAATACCATTTGGGGAGCAGTACTTC. Protein: CASSVIPFGEQYF.

This clonotype was seen at least ten times. J is TRBJ2-5 and V is TRBV29-1; maybe TRBD2 (7 bases). V was trimmed by 5 bases and J by 1 base, leaving 17 bases between them. In germline, CDR1 is SQVTM, CDR2 ANQGSEA. The length of the CDR3 is 15 residues. The CDR3 is CSVSSWGGSQETQYF. The CDR3 bases are TGCAGCGTTTCCTCCTGGGGGGGCAGCCAAGAGACCCAGTACTTC.

CDR3 bases: TGTGCCGGACGACGGACGGCTCTGGGCACCGGGGAGCTGTTTTTT. Its protein product is CAGRRTALGTGELFF. This sequence joins TRBV2 and TRBJ2-2; no clear D. CDR3 length: 15 amino acids. Trimming removed 11 bases at V and 4 bases at J, with 20 bases between. The V gene's germline CDR1 is SNHLY and CDR2 FYNNEI. The whole variable domain, remainder taken from reference TRBV2 and TRBJ2-2, is EPEVTQTPSHQVTQMGQEVILRCVPISNHLYFYWYRQILGQKVEFLVSFYNNEISEKSEIFDDQFSVERPDGSNFTLKIRSTKLEDSAMYFCAGRRTALGTGELFFGEGSRLTVL.

This clonotype came up many times. This chain links TRBV5-5 with TRBJ2-1; D ambiguous. In germline, CDR1 is SGHKS, CDR2 YYEKEE (reference sequence). V was cut by 4 bases and J by 14 bases, with 28 bases left in between. This CDR3 has 16 residues. The CDR3 loop is CASSHTDPRAGFDEFF. The CDR3 DNA is TGTGCCAGCAGCCACACGGACCCTAGGGCTGGTTTTGATGAGTTCTTC.

This clonotype was recorded many times. The CDR3 protein is CASSLRALAGGNTGELFF. The DNA for the CDR3 is TGTGCCAGCAGCCTCCGTGCCCTAGCGGGGGGGAACACCGGGGAGCTGTTTTTT. This sequence joins TRBV4-2 and TRBJ2-2; 11 bases agree with TRBD2. CDR3 length: 18 residues. Germline CDR1 LGHNA, CDR2 YNFKEQ. The V gene end was trimmed by 4 bases and the J gene end by 1 base; junction bases not matched to a gene: 8.

This clonotype was recorded only once. V and J are TRBV7-6 and TRBJ2-7, with D perhaps matching TRBD1 (6 bases). Trimming stripped 6 bases from V and 2 bases from J, with 17 bases between. The CDR3 sequence is 15 residues long. Germline V gives CDR1 SGHVS, CDR2 FNYEAQ. The CDR3 sequence: CASRSPDSPTYEQYF. Here the CDR3 DNA reads TGTGCCAGCAGAAGTCCGGACAGTCCAACCTACGAGCAGTACTTC.

This clonotype has just a few counts. The V call is TRBV9, the J call TRBJ2-1; possible D gene TRBD2, 5 bases. The germline V gene encodes CDR1 SGDLS and CDR2 YYNGEE. Trimming shortened V by 3 bases and J by 1 base, and 14 bases separated the two germline ends. The CDR3 runs 16 residues. CDR3 sequence (DNA): TGTGCCAGCAGCGCCCTCTACTCGGGATCCTACAATGAGCAGTTCTTC. Translated: CASSALYSGSYNEQFF.

This clonotype was recorded at least ten times. The CDR3 nucleotides are TGTGCCAGCAGCTTGGAGAGGGGGGCTTACGAGCAGTACTTC. Protein sequence: CASSLERGAYEQYF. J is TRBJ2-7 and V is TRBV5-8; D might be TRBD1 or TRBD2, each matching 6 bases. The germline V gene has CDR1 SGHTS and CDR2 YDEGEE. V was pared by 0 bases and J by 4 bases, with 11 bases between. This CDR3 comprises 14 residues.

In this sample, this clonotype turned up many times. The chain links TRBV18 to TRBJ1-2, with TRBD1 matching 7 bases. CDR1 and CDR2 (germline): KGHSH, LQKENI. CDR3 length: 18 residues. V shed 2 bases, J shed 7 bases, and the junction held 19 bases outside the gene matches. Here the CDR3 reads CASSPNHRGSILLGGYTF. The CDR3 bases are TGTGCCAGCTCACCAAACCACAGGGGCTCAATATTGCTCGGTGGCTACACCTTC.

This clonotype appeared many times. The rearrangement uses TRBV4-1 and TRBJ1-1, with 7 positions matching TRBD1. V lost 4 bases to trimming and J lost 1 base; unmatched junction nucleotides: 15. This CDR3 has 18 amino acids. Germline V gene lookup returns CDR1 MGHRA and CDR2 YSYEKL. CDR3 in amino acids: CASSRSTGLLGPNTEAFF. As DNA, the CDR3 is TGCGCCAGCAGCCGCTCGACAGGGTTACTAGGTCCGAACACTGAAGCTTTCTTT.

Concerning this clonotype itself: Its ends do not fully match the called genes, so a read error is possible. The rearrangement uses TRBV5-6 and TRBJ1-1; D remains unclear. This CDR3 has 12 amino acids. Germline CDR1 SGHDT, CDR2 YYEEEE. CDR3 coding DNA: TGTGCCAGCAGCTCAACCGCCCCAAGGAGCGCCTTT. It yields the protein CASSSTAPRSAF.

In this sample, this clonotype turned up a few times. V and J are TRBV5-4 and TRBJ1-1; D gene ambiguous. This CDR3 is 13 amino acids long. Trimming stripped 0 bases from V and 12 bases from J, with 15 bases between. The germline V gene has CDR1 SGHNT and CDR2 YYREEE (reference sequence). In DNA form, the CDR3 reads TGTGCCAGCAGCTTGGAACTCCGGGCGTCAACTTTCTTT. Translated, it gives CASSLELRASTFF.

This clonotype was observed a handful of times. This sequence joins TRBV7-2 and TRBJ2-3, with 7 bases matching TRBD2. From germline, CDR1 is SGHTA and CDR2 FQGNSA. This CDR3 is built from 15 residues. The V gene end was trimmed by 3 bases and the J gene end by 1 base; junction bases not matched to a gene: 4. CDR3 coding DNA: TGTGCCAGCAGCTTGGGACTACCGGGCACAGATACGCAGTATTTT. This translates into CASSLGLPGTDTQYF.

V is TRBV28 and J is TRBJ1-2; D gene uncertain. The CDR3 has 12 amino acids. Trimming took 4 bases from V and 4 from J, leaving 7 bases between them. The V gene's germline CDR1 is MDHEN and CDR2 SYDVKM. The chain's CDR3 is CASSSQGYGYTF. In DNA form, the CDR3 reads TGTGCCAGCAGTTCCCAAGGCTATGGCTACACCTTC.

The CDR3 DNA sequence: TGTGCCAGCAGTTTAGAAAGTTACTCACCCCTCCACTTT. The encoded protein is CASSLESYSPLHF. The rearrangement uses TRBV12-3 or TRBV12-4 and TRBJ1-6; no clear D gene. V was pared by 1 base and J by 10 bases, with 8 bases between. CDR3 length: 13 residues.

This clonotype was recorded at least ten times. The chain joins TRBV29-1 to TRBJ1-3; D gene unclear. Trimming pared 4 bases from V and 0 bases from J, leaving 7 bases between. Germline CDR1 SQVTM, CDR2 ANQGSEA. CDR3 size: 13 residues. The CDR3 nucleotides read TGCAGCGTTGCCGGTAGCTCTGGAAACACCATATATTTT. This translates into CSVAGSSGNTIYF.

This clonotype was seen many times. This chain joins TRBV12-3 or TRBV12-4 and TRBJ2-7; maybe TRBD2 (5 bases). CDR3 length equals 12 residues. The V gene lost 3 bases and the J gene lost 4 bases, with 7 bases spanning the gap. CDR3 in DNA: TGTGCCAGCAGTTTTGGGGAGTACGAGCAGTACTTC. Translation gives CASSFGEYEQYF.

The sample holds many counts of this clonotype. This chain connects TRBV28 to TRBJ1-1; D gene ambiguous. V was clipped by 7 bases and J by 7 bases, with 7 bases between them. CDR1 is MDHEN and CDR2 is SYDVKM in the germline V gene. The CDR3 runs 10 residues. The CDR3, as DNA: TGTGCCAGCATAGGACGTGAAGCTTTCTTT. It encodes CASIGREAFF.